What follows are 21 T cell receptor beta chains derived from one specimen sequenced in a study of identifying expanded T cells in peripheral blood (dated by TCRdb to between 2018 and 2021). Receptor libraries were prepared by the immunoSEQ multiplex PCR assay. What TCRdb holds here is the immuneACCESS table cut down to in-frame rearrangements. Part of the clones is not present; checked against another copy, under half of the missing clones reflect an unresolved V gene, and the others are unexplained. Present in this sample are about 90,000 clones, approximately 86% of which were seen just once. The ten largest clones represent roughly 5.5% of the sample. Sequencing was done on a sample of blood. The source is a person aged 18-70 years in good health.

This clone was seen more than once but under ten times. The V and J genes are TRBV11-2 and TRBJ2-5; maybe TRBD1 (6 bases). Trimming cost V 5 bases and J 5 bases, with 15 bases left between them. The CDR3 has 14 residues. Germline V gives CDR1 SGHAT, CDR2 FQNNGV. The CDR3: CASSIQTGVETQYF. CDR3 nucleotide sequence: TGTGCCAGCAGCATCCAGACAGGAGTCGAGACCCAGTACTTC.

V gene TRBV19 combines with J gene TRBJ2-7, with TRBD1 matching 8 bases. Germline V gene sequence: CDR1 LNHDA, CDR2 SQIVND (reference sequence). CDR3 length equals 12 residues. V lost 10 bases, J lost 3 bases, and 5 bases stayed unmatched. The CDR3 DNA reads TGTGCCACCCAGACAGGGGTCTACGAGCAGTACTTC. It is translated as CATQTGVYEQYF.

The chain uses TRBV19 and TRBJ2-3, with D maybe TRBD1 (5 bases). The CDR3 sequence is 17 residues long. Trimming removed 10 bases at V and 8 bases at J, with 31 bases between. The germline V gene has CDR1 LNHDA and CDR2 SQIVND (reference sequence). The CDR3 nucleotides read TGTGCCACCACCCCCGCCCCAGGGATGGGCAATGGTGGTACGCAGTATTTT. As protein: CATTPAPGMGNGGTQYF.

The J gene is TRBJ2-7, the V gene TRBV5-1; no clear D gene. Germline V CDR1 and CDR2: SGHRS, YFSETQ. Trimming stripped 1 base from V and 2 bases from J, with 4 bases between. This CDR3 has 12 residues. The CDR3, as DNA: TGCGCCAGCAGCTTGCTAACCTACGAGCAGTACTTC. It specifies CASSLLTYEQYF.

This chain joins TRBV19 and TRBJ1-6, with D uncertain. The CDR3 extends over 16 amino acids. Trimming pared 2 bases from V and 5 bases from J, leaving 13 bases between. Germline V lookup: CDR1 LNHDA, CDR2 SQIVND (reference sequence). Written as DNA, the CDR3 is TGTGCCAGTAGTATAACGCCAATAGACCATAATTCACCCCTCCACTTT. Its translation: CASSITPIDHNSPLHF.

V gene TRBV10-2 combines with J gene TRBJ1-1, with D possibly being TRBD1 (5 bases). From germline, CDR1 is WSHSY and CDR2 SAAADI. This CDR3 spans 12 amino acids. V was trimmed by 8 bases and J by 1 base, leaving 8 bases between them. The chain's CDR3 is CASRGGNTEAFF. Written as DNA, the CDR3 is TGCGCCAGCCGTGGGGGGAACACTGAAGCTTTCTTT.

The chain has TRBV12-1 and TRBJ1-1. TRBV12-1 is annotated as a pseudogene. This CDR3 spans 14 amino acids. The CDR3 region has the DNA TGTGCCAGCAGCCCTGGAGGGTTGAACACTGAAGCTTTCTTT. Translation gives CASSPGGLNTEAFF.

This chain joins TRBV18 and TRBJ1-6, with D tentatively TRBD1 (5 bases). The CDR3 is made up of 14 amino acids. Trimming shortened V by 0 bases and J by 15 bases, and 15 bases separated the two germline ends. Germline CDR1 and CDR2: KGHSH and LQKENI. The CDR3 is CASSPPAQGRSLHF. As DNA, the CDR3 is TGTGCCAGCTCACCACCGGCGCAGGGACGGAGCCTCCACTTT. Filled out from reference TRBV18 and TRBJ1-6, the complete variable domain reads NAGVMQNPRHLVRRRGQEARLRCSPMKGHSHVYWYRQLPEEGLKFMVYLQKENIIDESGMPKERFSAEFPKEGPSILRIQQVVRGDSAAYFCASSPPAQGRSLHFGNGTRLTVT.

V and J are TRBV9 and TRBJ2-3, with TRBD2 matching 9 bases. Germline V gene sequence: CDR1 SGDLS, CDR2 YYNGEE. The CDR3 contains 18 residues. After removal of 4 bases from V and 1 base from J, the junction contained 13 bases not matched to a gene. This chain's CDR3 is CASSPPGRRGGGTDTQYF. CDR3 in DNA: TGTGCCAGCAGCCCTCCCGGGCGGCGGGGGGGCGGCACAGATACGCAGTATTTT. The full variable domain, completed using reference TRBV9 and TRBJ2-3, is DSGVTQTPKHLITATGQRVTLRCSPRSGDLSVYWYQQSLDQGLQFLIQYYNGEERAKGNILERFSAQQFPDLHSELNLSSLELGDSALYFCASSPPGRRGGGTDTQYFGPGTRLTVL.

The J gene is TRBJ2-7, the V gene TRBV4-3, with D perhaps TRBD2 (5 bases). This CDR3 contains 15 residues. Per the germline V gene, CDR1 is LGHNA and CDR2 is YSLEER. V lost 0 bases to trimming and J lost 3 bases, with 12 bases between them. CDR3 residues: CASSQDRGLYYEQYF. The CDR3 DNA reads TGCGCCAGCAGCCAAGATCGTGGACTGTACTACGAGCAGTACTTC.

J is TRBJ1-3 and V is TRBV5-8; D perhaps matches TRBD1 (5 bases). CDR3 length: 17 amino acids. Trimming shortened V by 1 base and J by 2 bases, and 16 bases separated the two germline ends. Per germline, CDR1 SGHTS and CDR2 YDEGEE. CDR3: CASSLPDPRQPGNTIYF. CDR3 nucleotides: TGTGCCAGCAGCTTGCCCGACCCGCGACAGCCTGGAAACACCATATATTTT.

The chain carries TRBV7-2 and TRBJ2-3; the match to TRBD2 covers 13 bases. CDR3 length: 19 residues. Germline assignment: CDR1 SGHTA and CDR2 FQGNSA. V was clipped by 5 bases and J by 3 bases; unmatched bases: 14. The CDR3 loop is CASSLQPPRLAGGTDTQYF. The DNA of the CDR3 is TGTGCCAGCAGCCTCCAACCGCCTAGACTAGCGGGGGGAACAGATACGCAGTATTTT.

This clone was seen only a few times. V gene TRBV5-4 combines with J gene TRBJ1-2, with 7 bases identical to TRBD1. CDR1 and CDR2 from the germline V gene are SGHNT and YYREEE (reference sequence). With 3 bases clipped from V and 8 bases from J, the junction kept 4 bases outside the gene matches. The CDR3 spans 12 residues. The CDR3 DNA reads TGTGCCAGCAGCTACACAGGGGAAGGCTACACCTTC. Translation: CASSYTGEGYTF.

The chain has TRBV19 and TRBJ2-5, with 7 nucleotides matching TRBD1. The CDR3 has 13 residues. CDR1 LNHDA and CDR2 SQIVND come from the germline V gene (reference sequence). With 8 bases clipped from V and 3 bases from J, the junction kept 6 bases outside the gene matches. The CDR3 coding sequence is TGTGCCAGTGGGGGACAGAAAAAAGAGACCCAGTACTTC. This gives the protein CASGGQKKETQYF.

A note on this clone: Other DNA sequences within the sample encode an identical CDR3. J is TRBJ2-5 and V is TRBV6-5; the D is unclear. The germline gives CDR1 MNHEY, CDR2 SVGAGI. CDR3 length: 12 residues. V was cut by 3 bases and J by 5 bases, with 7 bases left in between. CDR3 in amino acids: CASSYRGETQYF. CDR3 coding DNA: TGTGCCAGCAGTTATCGCGGCGAGACCCAGTACTTC.

V is TRBV11-2 and J is TRBJ1-5; D not resolved. CDR1 SGHAT and CDR2 FQNNGV come from the germline V gene. V lost 4 bases, J lost 3 bases, and 7 bases lay in between. The CDR3 spans 13 residues. CDR3 sequence: CASSSSTNQPQHF. The CDR3 DNA follows: TGTGCCAGCAGCTCCTCGACCAATCAGCCCCAGCATTTT. The variable domain in full, with the rest retrieved from reference TRBV11-2 and TRBJ1-5, is EAGVAQSPRYKIIEKRQSVAFWCNPISGHATLYWYQQILGQGPKLLIQFQNNGVVDDSQLPKDRFSAERLKGVDSTLKIQPAKLEDSAVYLCASSSSTNQPQHFGDGTRLSIL.

V gene TRBV19 combines with J gene TRBJ1-5; D unclear. V was shortened by 1 base and J by 0 bases, with 10 bases between the two germline ends. The germline gives CDR1 LNHDA, CDR2 SQIVND (reference sequence). The CDR3 length is 16 residues. CDR3 nucleotides: TGTGCCAGTAGTATAGCGGGAGGATATAGCAATCAGCCCCAGCATTTT. Translated: CASSIAGGYSNQPQHF.

The chain uses TRBV5-1 and TRBJ2-7; 8 nucleotides align to TRBD1. This CDR3 region has 14 residues. With V trimmed by 5 bases and J by 0 bases, 4 bases remained unmatched. CDR1 and CDR2 from the germline V gene are SGHRS and YFSETQ. CDR3 in DNA: TGCGCCAGCAGTCGGGGGACAGGCTCCTACGAGCAGTACTTC. Its protein is CASSRGTGSYEQYF. Using reference TRBV5-1 and TRBJ2-7 for the parts outside the CDR3, the full variable domain is KAGVTQTPRYLIKTRGQQVTLSCSPISGHRSVSWYQQTPGQGLQFLFEYFSETQRNKGNFPGRFSGRQFSNSRSEMNVSTLELGDSALYLCASSRGTGSYEQYFGPGTRLTVT.

This chain links TRBV2 with TRBJ2-7; D is perhaps TRBD2 (6 bases). Per germline, CDR1 SNHLY and CDR2 FYNNEI. The CDR3 extends over 12 amino acids. Trimming took 7 bases from V and 6 from J, leaving 13 bases between them. For the CDR3, the DNA is TGTGCCAGCACCGGCGGGGTTGGCGAGCAGTACTTC. It is translated as CASTGGVGEQYF.

The V call is TRBV10-3, the J call TRBJ2-1, with 12 bases aligning to TRBD2. Looked up from germline, CDR1 is ENHRY and CDR2 is SYGVKD. The CDR3 covers 14 residues. Trimming cost V 10 bases and J 12 bases; bases outside gene matches: 13. The CDR3 coding sequence is TGTGCCACCCAATGGACTAGCGGGACAGGGATGCAGTTCTTC. As protein: CATQWTSGTGMQFF.

This chain joins TRBV2 and TRBJ1-4; 7 nucleotides line up with TRBD1. The CDR3 extends over 15 amino acids. The trim removed 2 bases at V and 5 bases at J, leaving 5 bases unmatched. CDR1 is SNHLY, CDR2 FYNNEI, per germline. The CDR3 coding sequence is TGTGCCAGCAGTGAAAAGAGGGACAGAAATGAAAAACTGTTTTTT. It codes for CASSEKRDRNEKLFF.